Below are 14 T cell receptor beta chains sequenced from a single sample in a study of response to subunit inactivated influenza vaccine. TCRdb re-derived calls from the RT-PCR reads in MiXCR, one entry per CDR3 protein. Of 170,000 or so distinct CDR3 sequences in the sample, about 10% are singletons; the top ten hold 35% to 40%. Sequencing was performed on CD8+ T cells sorted from PBMCs, taken less than 30 months after vaccination. The receptors shown here come from a man between 50 and 69 years old who received an inactivated influenza vaccine.

The chain links TRBV12-3 or TRBV12-4 to TRBJ1-1, with TRBD1 matching 9 bases. V shed 11 bases and J 5 bases; nucleotides not matched to a gene: 12. The CDR3 sequence is 14 residues long. In DNA form, the CDR3 reads TGTGCCCGCGGTCAGACAGGGGGAAATACTGAAGCTTTCTTT. Protein product: CARGQTGGNTEAFF.

This clonotype was seen many times. J is TRBJ2-1 and V is TRBV4-3; D is unclear. Germline V gives CDR1 LGHNA, CDR2 YSLEER. The CDR3 length is 15 residues. Trimming took 1 base from V and 0 from J, leaving 7 bases between them. CDR3 residues: CASSQGRSSYNEQFF. The CDR3, as DNA: TGCGCCAGCAGCCAAGGCCGGAGCTCCTACAATGAGCAGTTCTTC.

This clonotype has at least ten counts. The J gene is TRBJ2-7, the V gene TRBV20-1; D perhaps matches TRBD2 (5 bases). The CDR3 covers 15 residues. Trimming cost V 0 bases and J 2 bases, with 14 bases left between them. CDR1 and CDR2 from the germline V gene are DFQATT and SNEGSKA (reference sequence). The CDR3 loop reads CSARDYRDYTYEQYF. The CDR3 nucleotides read TGCAGTGCTAGAGATTACCGGGATTATACCTACGAGCAGTACTTC.

The chain links TRBV4-1 to TRBJ2-7; TRBD1 is a possible D gene (6 bases). V was trimmed by 3 bases and J by 4 bases, leaving 19 bases between them. Looked up from germline, CDR1 is MGHRA and CDR2 is YSYEKL. This CDR3 region has 16 residues. CDR3: CASSHPIMKGEYEQYF. The DNA for the CDR3 is TGCGCCAGCAGCCATCCCATTATGAAGGGGGAATACGAGCAGTACTTC.

This clonotype has just a few counts. V is TRBV7-8 and J is TRBJ2-3, with D perhaps TRBD2 (5 bases). Germline loops: CDR1 SGHVS, CDR2 FQNEAQ. V lost 3 bases and J lost 2, with 9 bases in between. The CDR3 runs 14 residues. The CDR3 nucleotides read TGTGCCAGCAGCTTGACTACCACCACAGATACGCAGTATTTT. Translated, it gives CASSLTTTTDTQYF.

This clonotype was recorded a few times. This sequence joins TRBV27 and TRBJ2-1, with TRBD1 as a possible D gene (6 bases). This CDR3 is built from 14 residues. Trimming removed 3 bases from V and 4 bases from J, with 10 bases in between. Germline lookup yields CDR1 MNHEY and CDR2 SMNVEV (reference sequence). The CDR3, as DNA: TGTGCCAGCAGTTTCGCAGGGGCGTACAATGAGCAGTTCTTC. It is translated as CASSFAGAYNEQFF.

This clonotype has just a few counts. This rearrangement joins TRBV29-1 to TRBJ2-7; 9 bases map to TRBD1. V lost 5 bases to trimming and J lost 6 bases; unmatched junction nucleotides: 8. The CDR3 contains 13 residues. The V gene's germline CDR1 is SQVTM and CDR2 ANQGSEA. The CDR3 loop is CSVTPGQGTEQYF. The CDR3 DNA is TGCAGCGTTACTCCGGGACAGGGAACCGAGCAGTACTTC.

A note on this clonotype: A junction boundary mismatches the germline segment, possibly from a read error. The gene calls are TRBV7-9 and TRBJ2-2, with D perhaps matching TRBD2 (7 bases). Germline V CDR1 and CDR2: SEHNR, FQNEAQ (reference sequence). This CDR3 contains 14 residues. CDR3 protein: CAISGAGAAGELFF. In DNA form, the CDR3 reads TGTGCCATCAGCGGGGCAGGGGCGGCCGGGGAGCTGTTTTTT.

The chain has TRBV3-1 and TRBJ2-5; the match to TRBD2 covers 14 bases. The trim removed 6 bases at V and 5 bases at J, leaving 11 bases unmatched. This CDR3 has 17 amino acids. Germline CDR1 reads LGHDT; CDR2 reads YNNKEL (reference sequence). CDR3 sequence: CASRPGLAGDYDETQYF. CDR3 sequence (DNA): TGTGCCAGCAGACCGGGACTAGCGGGAGATTATGATGAGACCCAGTACTTC.

This clonotype was counted between two and nine times. V usage is TRBV20-1 and J usage is TRBJ1-5; tentative D call: TRBD1 (6 bases). CDR3 length: 14 amino acids. V lost 0 bases to trimming and J lost 4 bases, with 10 bases between them. Germline-derived CDR1 and CDR2 are DFQATT and SNEGSKA (reference sequence). The CDR3 DNA reads TGCAGTGCTAGAGACAGGGGCGAAAATCAGCCCCAGCATTTT. As protein: CSARDRGENQPQHF.

CDR3 nucleotide sequence: TGCGCCAGCAGCTTGAGTCAGATATTGGCCACAGATACGCAGTATTTT. It yields the protein CASSLSQILATDTQYF. The chain has TRBV5-1 and TRBJ2-3; the D is unclear. This CDR3 is built from 16 residues. Germline loops: CDR1 SGHRS, CDR2 YFSETQ. Trimming took off 1 base at V and 2 bases at J, with 14 bases between the two ends.

Ten or more counts support this clonotype. The genes are TRBV4-2 and TRBJ2-1; D is possibly TRBD1 (6 bases). Trimming took off 5 bases at V and 3 bases at J, with 14 bases between the two ends. This CDR3 is 15 amino acids long. The germline gives CDR1 LGHNA, CDR2 YNFKEQ. In nucleotides, the CDR3 is TGTGCCAGCAGCACAACAGGGTCTCACTACAATGAGCAGTTCTTC. As protein: CASSTTGSHYNEQFF.

This clonotype has only a few counts. The rearrangement links TRBV4-1 to TRBJ2-5, with 9 bases aligning to TRBD2. The V segment lost 5 bases and the J segment 0 bases; nucleotides outside the gene matches: 7. CDR3 length equals 16 residues. Germline assignment: CDR1 MGHRA and CDR2 YSYEKL. In DNA, the CDR3 is TGCGCCAGCAGCAAGTGGGCTAGCGGGAACCAAGAGACCCAGTACTTC. Protein product: CASSKWASGNQETQYF.

There are many counts of this clonotype. The V call is TRBV2, the J call TRBJ2-3; 9 bases agree with TRBD2. There are 14 residues in the CDR3. In germline, CDR1 is SNHLY, CDR2 FYNNEI. Trimming took 3 bases from V and 3 from J; bases not matched to a gene: 1. Here the CDR3 reads CASSDSGGTDTQYF. CDR3 DNA: TGTGCCAGCAGTGATAGCGGGGGTACAGATACGCAGTATTTT.